This TCR beta chain came from a study of T cells after posttransplantation cyclophosphamide. The repertoire was sequenced with immunoSEQ multiplex PCR; TCRdb's copy has only in-frame clones and lacks some. The sample was found to contain about 1,700 clones, and every one recurs. By sample fraction, this clone is medium-sized (0.01 to 0.1%). Its antigen remains unknown. Points from the study as a whole: TRB overlap between skin or GI tissue T cells and blood was limited. After PTCy, TRB diversity resembled that of CNI/methotrexate controls. Donor CD8+ memory clones often dominated recipient blood repertoires at later times.

A marrow graft followed busulfan-fludarabine conditioning, with cyclophosphamide on days +3 and +4. This clonotype was obtained from a female patient between 60 and 69 years old who received an allogeneic stem cell transplant from a related donor and was CMV-positive. Some T cells may originate from the graft donor. This specimen consisted of PBMCs, obtained about five weeks after allogeneic stem cell transplant with posttransplant cyclophosphamide.

The CDR3 region is CASSEKQGDYEQYF. DNA of the CDR3: TGTGCCAGCAGTGAGAAACAGGGGGACTACGAGCAGTACTTC. The rearrangement uses TRBV6-1 and TRBJ2-7, with 8 bases lining up with TRBD1. V shed 3 bases, J shed 3 bases, and the junction held 4 bases outside the gene matches. CDR3 length: 14 residues. Germline assignment: CDR1 MNHNS and CDR2 SASEGT.